The rows below give T cell receptor beta chains drawn from one sample of a study of CD8+CD57+ T cells in acquired aplastic anemia. TCRdb re-called the reads through MiXCR, storing one row per CDR3 protein. The sample contains some 120,000 distinct CDR3 sequences, around 50% of which appear only once. Sequencing input: sorted CD4+, CD8+, or CD8+CD57+ T cells (not recorded which) from PBMCs. The receptors stem from a human donor in good health, serving as a control. Each CDR3 is given with its conserved first and last residue. The D gene is left open where the match is weak. Some rows mark clone size as missing; the rest say once, few, many or name a class of expanded clone.

D,J,V,size,DNA,CDR3
TRBD2,TRBJ2-7,TRBV10-3,.,TGTGCCATCAGTGACCTAGCGGGGGTAACGGGTGTCCTTTACGAGCAGTACTTC,CAISDLAGVTGVLYEQYF
TRBD2,TRBJ2-3,TRBV5-1,.,TGCGCCAGCAGCATCAGACTAGCGGGAGTCTCAGATACGCAGTATTTT,CASSIRLAGVSDTQYF
TRBD1,TRBJ1-2,TRBV12-3/TRBV12-4,many,TGTGCCAGCAGTCTGAGGGGGACAGGGCGAGGCTACACCTTC,CASSLRGTGRGYTF
.,TRBJ2-5,TRBV7-3,once,TGTGCCAGCAGGAAAGAGACCCAGTACTTC,CASRKETQYF
.,TRBJ1-1,TRBV6-4,.,TGTGCCAGAAACAGTGGAGCTTTCTTT,CARNSGAFF
.,TRBJ2-3,TRBV28,few,TGTGCCAGCACAGGGGGGGGAGGCACAGATACGCAGTATTTT,CASTGGGGTDTQYF
TRBD1,TRBJ2-2,TRBV11-1,few,TGTGCCAGCAGCTTTGGGACAGTGCTCCAAATTTGGGAGAACACCGGGGAGCTGTTTTTT,CASSFGTVLQIWENTGELFF
.,TRBJ1-3,TRBV19,many,TGTGCCAGTACCCCACGGGGGGGGCTCTTAGGAAACACCATATATTTT,CASTPRGGLLGNTIYF
TRBD2,TRBJ2-1,TRBV6-1,few,TGTGCCAGCAGATCTACCGGGGGGCCGGGAGGGGGCAATGAGCAGTTCTTC,CASRSTGGPGGGNEQFF
.,TRBJ1-2,TRBV9,few,TGTGCCAGCAGCATTCACAGGGATGGCTACACCTTC,CASSIHRDGYTF
.,TRBJ2-3,TRBV2,.,TGTGCCAGCGGGCCCTCGGCGGGAGATACGCAGTATTTT,CASGPSAGDTQYF
TRBD2,TRBJ2-3,TRBV5-1,.,TGCGCCAGCAGCCACCCCCGACTAGCGGGGGGGCCGGTCTCCACAGATACGCAGTATTTT,CASSHPRLAGGPVSTDTQYF
TRBD1,TRBJ1-5,TRBV6-2/TRBV6-3,many,TGTGCCAGCAGGGCCGGGACAGGACGCAATCAGCCCCAGCATTTT,CASRAGTGRNQPQHF
.,TRBJ2-3,TRBV6-1,many,TGTGCCAGCATGGGAGGCCTGGGGGATACGCAGTATTTT,CASMGGLGDTQYF
TRBD2,TRBJ2-4,TRBV5-1,many,TGCGCCAGCCGGAGTGGGACTAGCGGGGGGCTAAAAAACATTCAGTACTTC,CASRSGTSGGLKNIQYF
.,TRBJ2-2,TRBV20-1,.,TGCAGTGCTAACAGGCCGAACACCGGGGAGCTGTTTTTT,CSANRPNTGELFF
.,TRBJ2-7,TRBV7-8,many,TGTGCCAGCAGCTTAGCCTCGGACGGTACCTACGAGCAGTACTTC,CASSLASDGTYEQYF
.,TRBJ1-6,TRBV11-2,many,TGTGCCAGCAGCTTAGTCGCCGGAGGGAGGAGTTGGAATTCACCCCTCCACTTT,CASSLVAGGRSWNSPLHF
.,TRBJ2-1,TRBV20-1,many,TGCAGTGCCCACCCCGTCCACAATGAGCAGTTCTTC,CSAHPVHNEQFF
TRBD2,TRBJ2-3,TRBV10-3,many,TGTGCCATCAGTACTAGCGGGGGGGCGACAGGGACAGATACGCAGTATTTT,CAISTSGGATGTDTQYF
.,TRBJ1-2,TRBV7-2,many,TGTGCCAGCAGCTTCCCTAACTATGGCTACACCTTC,CASSFPNYGYTF
.,TRBJ1-1,TRBV19,.,TGTGCCAGTAGTATCGTCTCCGGCGGTACTGAAGCTTTCTTT,CASSIVSGGTEAFF
TRBD1,TRBJ1-2,TRBV25-1,.,TGTGCCAGCAGTTCGACAGGGGGCGGCGGCTATGGCTACACCTTC,CASSSTGGGGYGYTF
.,TRBJ2-7,TRBV7-8,.,TGTGCCAGCAGCTTAGCAGGGTCCTACGAGCAGTACTTC,CASSLAGSYEQYF
.,TRBJ1-2,TRBV20-1,many,TGCAGTGCTAGTATACCCGGCACAGGACCCTCCTGGACCTTC,CSASIPGTGPSWTF
.,TRBJ2-5,TRBV14,many,TGTGCCAGCAGCCAAGACCTACGAACGAACGGGGGAGAGACCCAGTACTTC,CASSQDLRTNGGETQYF
.,TRBJ1-5,TRBV5-5,many,TGTGCCAGCAGCTTGTGGGGGGCAGGTCAGCCCCAGCATTTT,CASSLWGAGQPQHF
.,TRBJ2-7,TRBV11-2,.,TGTGCCAGCAGCATCCAACAGGGTTCGGGGGGATACGAGCAGTACTTC,CASSIQQGSGGYEQYF
TRBD1,TRBJ1-1,TRBV29-1,.,TGCAGCGCTGAACAGGGGGCTACGATGAACACTGAAGCTTTCTTT,CSAEQGATMNTEAFF
.,TRBJ2-5,TRBV6-1,.,TGTGCCAGCAGTCCGACCAGGGCCGGGGCTCTAAAGGGGACCCAGTACTTC,CASSPTRAGALKGTQYF
.,TRBJ2-7,TRBV2,.,TGTGCCAGCTTGAGCTCCTACGAGCAATACTTC,CASLSSYEQYF
.,TRBJ2-5,TRBV7-6,many,TGTGCCAGCAGCTTAGCCCCGGGGACTCCCGTGGCCCAGTACTTC,CASSLAPGTPVAQYF
TRBD2,TRBJ2-3,TRBV12-3/TRBV12-4,.,TGTGCCAGCAGTTTGACTAGCGGGGGCCCAGATACGCAGTATTTT,CASSLTSGGPDTQYF
TRBD1,TRBJ1-2,TRBV5-1,once,TGCGCCAGCAGCCCTCACGGGACAGGGAACTATGGCTACACCTTC,CASSPHGTGNYGYTF
.,TRBJ2-3,TRBV4-3,many,TGCGCCAGCAGCCAAGAGATCAGCGGGCTAGCCCACACAGATACGCAGTATTTT,CASSQEISGLAHTDTQYF
.,TRBJ2-5,TRBV7-9,.,TGTGCTAGCAGCGGACAGTTCCAAGAGACCCAGTACTTC,CASSGQFQETQYF
TRBD1,TRBJ2-3,TRBV6-1,.,TGTGCCAGCCGTCGAGACAGGGGGGGCACAGACACGCAGTATTTT,CASRRDRGGTDTQYF
.,TRBJ1-5,TRBV2,once,TGTGCCAGCAGTGAGGCCAGGGAGGACAATCAGCCCCAGCATTTT,CASSEAREDNQPQHF
.,TRBJ1-5,TRBV7-8,.,TGTGCCAGCAGCTTAGGCTTCAGGGAGAGCGATCAGCCCCAGCATTTT,CASSLGFRESDQPQHF
.,TRBJ1-1,TRBV29-1,few,TGCAGCGTTGAGCAGAACCTTTCTGAAGCTTTCTTT,CSVEQNLSEAFF
.,TRBJ2-2,TRBV25-1,.,TGTGCCAGCAGTGAATTACGGTGGCTGCCCGGGGAGCTGTTTTTT,CASSELRWLPGELFF